This is a list of T cell receptor beta chains from one sample in a study of blood T cell repertoires in COVID-19. Assay used: immunoSEQ multiplex PCR; TCRdb lists only in-frame clones, some missing. The sample has a few hundred thousand clones; approximately 89% are singletons. Material for sequencing was peripheral blood. The receptor source for this set is a woman aged 55 to 70 with COVID-19, enrolled during active disease. Each CDR3 is given with its conserved first and last residue. A D gene is named only where the DNA matches it firmly. Clone size appears in some rows only: once, few, many, or a class for an expanded clone.

TRBJ2-1	-	-	TRBV11-3	CASSSALGHNNEQFF	TGTGCCAGCAGCTCAGCCTTGGGACACAACAATGAGCAGTTCTTC
TRBJ1-2	once	TRBD1	TRBV28	CASSSPPSGQGGYGYTF	TGTGCCAGCAGCTCCCCACCTTCCGGACAGGGTGGCTATGGCTACACCTTC
TRBJ2-6	-	-	TRBV19	CASRPEGVGMRSGANVLTF	TGTGCCAGTAGACCCGAGGGGGTGGGGATGCGCTCTGGGGCCAACGTCCTGACTTTC
TRBJ1-2	-	-	TRBV20-1	CSAIDTSQGYTF	TGCAGTGCTATTGACACCTCGCAGGGCTACACCTTC
TRBJ1-1	-	TRBD1	TRBV4-2	CASSPEQGAGAEAFF	TGTGCCAGCAGCCCTGAACAGGGGGCTGGGGCTGAAGCTTTCTTT
TRBJ1-2	once	-	TRBV12-3/TRBV12-4	CASSFTNYGYTF	TGTGCCAGCAGTTTCACTAACTATGGCTACACCTTC
TRBJ2-1	once	TRBD2	TRBV5-1	CASSSGLALYNEQFF	TGCGCCAGCAGCTCGGGACTAGCCCTATACAATGAGCAGTTCTTC
TRBJ2-7	-	-	TRBV5-1	CASSLAGVGSYEQYF	TGCGCCAGCAGCTTGGCAGGGGTCGGCTCCTACGAGCAGTACTTC
TRBJ2-5	-	-	TRBV5-1	CASSLEPSMRTQYF	TGCGCCAGCAGCTTGGAGCCCTCTATGCGGACCCAGTACTTC
TRBJ2-1	-	TRBD1	TRBV2	CASGRTGGYNEQFF	TGTGCCAGCGGCCGGACAGGGGGCTACAATGAGCAGTTCTTC
TRBJ2-6	-	TRBD1	TRBV19	CASSMRQGRSGANVLTF	TGTGCCAGTAGTATGCGACAGGGCCGCTCTGGGGCCAACGTCCTGACTTTC
TRBJ1-5	-	-	TRBV28	CASSFDRTGHQPQHF	TGTGCCAGCAGTTTTGACAGGACTGGGCATCAGCCCCAGCATTTT
TRBJ2-1	-	TRBD2	TRBV29-1	CSAPSGGGNNEQFF	TGCAGCGCGCCTAGCGGGGGGGGCAACAATGAGCAGTTCTTC
TRBJ2-7	-	-	TRBV30	CASRRGHYEQYF	TGTGCCTCCCGAAGGGGACACTACGAGCAGTACTTC
TRBJ1-2	-	-	TRBV27	CASSLGPPEPSKNYGYTF	TGTGCCAGCAGTTTAGGGCCACCGGAACCTTCTAAGAACTATGGCTACACCTTC
TRBJ2-3	-	TRBD2	TRBV5-1	CASSLQRGTLSDTQYF	TGCGCCAGCAGCTTGCAGCGGGGGACACTTTCGGATACGCAGTATTTT
TRBJ1-1	few	TRBD1	TRBV5-1	CASSLLSSRQGNTEAFF	TGCGCCAGCAGCTTGCTTTCGTCGAGACAGGGGAACACTGAAGCTTTCTTT
TRBJ1-1	-	-	TRBV5-1	CASSPKDTLSEAFF	TGCGCCAGCTCTCCCAAGGACACTCTTTCGGAAGCTTTCTTT
TRBJ1-1	-	-	TRBV10-3	CATNTGETNEAFF	TGTGCCACCAACACAGGAGAAACAAATGAAGCTTTCTTT
TRBJ1-1	once	-	TRBV6-6	CASSYSPQERAFF	TGTGCCAGCAGTTACTCACCACAGGAGAGGGCTTTCTTT
TRBJ1-2	-	-	TRBV2	CASSGRQSNYGYTF	TGTGCCAGCAGTGGCCGACAGAGTAACTATGGCTACACCTTC
TRBJ2-7	-	-	TRBV11-2	CASSFGQLGEQYF	TGTGCCAGCAGCTTTGGACAGCTAGGCGAGCAGTACTTC
TRBJ1-1	-	-	TRBV7-9	CASSLLQNTEAFF	TGTGCCAGCAGTCTACTTCAGAACACTGAAGCTTTCTTT
TRBJ2-5	-	TRBD1	TRBV7-8	CASSLRTGGETQYF	TGTGCCAGCAGCTTAAGGACAGGGGGAGAGACCCAGTACTTC
TRBJ1-4	-	TRBD1	TRBV27	CASSFTRGTGRFATNEKLFF	TGTGCCAGCAGTTTCACACGCGGGACAGGGCGATTTGCAACTAATGAAAAACTGTTTTTT
TRBJ1-1	-	-	TRBV10-3	CAISDRGNTEAFF	TGTGCCATCAGTGACAGGGGAAACACTGAAGCTTTCTTT
TRBJ1-2	once	TRBD1	TRBV18	CASSPEGAIGYTF	TGTGCCAGCTCACCAGAGGGGGCTATTGGCTACACCTTC
TRBJ1-1	-	-	TRBV6-5	CASSYGGSGIQGGAFF	TGTGCCAGCAGTTACGGGGGGAGCGGGATCCAGGGTGGGGCTTTCTTT
TRBJ1-2	-	-	TRBV6-1	CASSEMRVVGYTF	TGTGCCAGCAGTGAAATGAGGGTCGTCGGCTACACCTTC
TRBJ1-1	-	-	TRBV2	CASSEDRLSEAFF	TGTGCCAGCAGTGAAGACAGGCTATCAGAAGCTTTCTTT
TRBJ1-5	-	-	TRBV19	CASSMGFGASNQPQHF	TGTGCCAGTAGTATGGGGTTTGGGGCTAGCAATCAGCCCCAGCATTTT
TRBJ1-2	-	-	TRBV6-1	CASSDFLHGEDYGYTF	TGTGCCAGCAGTGATTTCCTTCATGGGGAGGACTATGGCTACACCTTC
TRBJ1-5	-	-	TRBV28	CASSLSDQPQHF	TGTGCCAGCAGTTTAAGCGATCAGCCCCAGCATTTT